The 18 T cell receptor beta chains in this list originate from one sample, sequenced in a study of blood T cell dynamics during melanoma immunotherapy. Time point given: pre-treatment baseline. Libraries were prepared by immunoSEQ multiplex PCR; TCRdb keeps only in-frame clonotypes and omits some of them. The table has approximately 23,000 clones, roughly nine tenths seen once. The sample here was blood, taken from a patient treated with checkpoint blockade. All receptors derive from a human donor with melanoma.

DNA of the CDR3: TGTGCCAGCGGTAGCGGGGGGGGTACAGATACGCAGTATTTT. Amino acids: CASGSGGGTDTQYF. The chain recombines TRBV6-6 with TRBJ2-3; TRBD2 matches at 11 bases. V was clipped by 8 bases and J by 3 bases; unmatched bases: 4. This CDR3 contains 14 residues. Germline loops: CDR1 MNHNY, CDR2 SVGAGI (reference sequence).

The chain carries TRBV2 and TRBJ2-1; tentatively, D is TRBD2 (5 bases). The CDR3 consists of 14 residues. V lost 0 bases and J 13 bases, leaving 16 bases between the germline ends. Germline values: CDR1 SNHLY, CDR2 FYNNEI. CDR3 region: CASSEARETGRQFF. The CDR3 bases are TGTGCCAGCAGTGAAGCCCGGGAAACTGGACGTCAGTTCTTC.

The CDR3 DNA reads TGCAGCGGGGGACAGGGGGCAGCGAACACTGAAGCTTTCTTT. It translates to CSGGQGAANTEAFF. The V and J genes are TRBV29-1 and TRBJ1-1, with 12 bases identical to TRBD1. V shed 7 bases and J 1 base; nucleotides not matched to a gene: 4. Germline-derived CDR1 and CDR2 are SQVTM and ANQGSEA. The CDR3 is 14 amino acids.

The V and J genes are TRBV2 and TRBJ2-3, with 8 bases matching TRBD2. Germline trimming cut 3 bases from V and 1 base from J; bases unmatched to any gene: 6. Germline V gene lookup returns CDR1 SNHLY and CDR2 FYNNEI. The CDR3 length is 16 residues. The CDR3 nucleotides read TGTGCCAGCAGTGATGAAGCGGGGGCCCGCACAGATACGCAGTATTTT. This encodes CASSDEAGARTDTQYF.

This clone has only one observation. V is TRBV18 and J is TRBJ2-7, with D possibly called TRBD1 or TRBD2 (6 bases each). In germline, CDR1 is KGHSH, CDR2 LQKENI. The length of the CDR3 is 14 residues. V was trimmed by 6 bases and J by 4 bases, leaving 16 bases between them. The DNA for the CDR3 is TGTGCCAGCTCCCCCCGCGGGACAACTTACGAGCAGTACTTC. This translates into CASSPRGTTYEQYF.

CDR3 loop: CASSFSGTSGQETQYF. The CDR3 nucleotides are TGTGCCAGCAGCTTCTCCGGGACTAGCGGACAAGAGACCCAGTACTTC. The chain is built from TRBV7-8 and TRBJ2-5, with 11 bases matching TRBD2. CDR1 is SGHVS, CDR2 FQNEAQ, per germline. This CDR3 has 16 amino acids. Losses at the gene ends were 3 bases for V and 2 bases for J; bases not matched to a gene: 5.

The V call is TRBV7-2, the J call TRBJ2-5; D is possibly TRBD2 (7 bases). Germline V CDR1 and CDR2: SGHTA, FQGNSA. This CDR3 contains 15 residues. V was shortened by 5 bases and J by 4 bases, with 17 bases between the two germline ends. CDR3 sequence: CASSPVWGGRETQYF. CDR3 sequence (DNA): TGTGCCAGCAGCCCAGTCTGGGGGGGGCGAGAGACCCAGTACTTC.

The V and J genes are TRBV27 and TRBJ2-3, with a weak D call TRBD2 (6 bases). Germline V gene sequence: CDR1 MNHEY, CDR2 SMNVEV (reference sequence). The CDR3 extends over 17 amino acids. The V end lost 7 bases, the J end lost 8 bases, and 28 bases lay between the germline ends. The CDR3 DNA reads TGTGCCAGCACGCCAACCGGGGTTCTAGCGTCCTTGGGTACGCAGTATTTT. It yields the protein CASTPTGVLASLGTQYF.

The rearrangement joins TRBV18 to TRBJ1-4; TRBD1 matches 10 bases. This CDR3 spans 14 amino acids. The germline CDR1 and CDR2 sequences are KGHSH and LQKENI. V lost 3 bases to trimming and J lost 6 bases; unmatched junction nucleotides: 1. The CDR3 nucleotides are TGTGCCAGCTCACCGGGACAGGGGTATGAAAAACTGTTTTTT. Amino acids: CASSPGQGYEKLFF.

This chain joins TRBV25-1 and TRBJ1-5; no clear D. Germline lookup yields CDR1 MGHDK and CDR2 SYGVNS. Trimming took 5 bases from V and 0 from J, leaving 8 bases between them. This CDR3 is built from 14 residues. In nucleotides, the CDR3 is TGTGCCAGCAGTTACGGGAATAGCAATCAGCCCCAGCATTTT. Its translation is CASSYGNSNQPQHF.

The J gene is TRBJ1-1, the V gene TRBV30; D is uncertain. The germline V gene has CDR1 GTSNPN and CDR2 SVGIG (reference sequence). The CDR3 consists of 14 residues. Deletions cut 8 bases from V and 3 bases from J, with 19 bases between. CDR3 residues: CARRSWGSDTEAFF. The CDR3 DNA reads TGTGCCCGTCGTTCGTGGGGTTCGGACACTGAAGCTTTCTTT.

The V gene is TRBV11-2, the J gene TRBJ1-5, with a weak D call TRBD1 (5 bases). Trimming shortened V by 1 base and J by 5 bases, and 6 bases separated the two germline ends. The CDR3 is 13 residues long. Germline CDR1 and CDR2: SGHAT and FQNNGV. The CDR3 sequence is CASSLGGYQPQHF. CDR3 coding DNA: TGTGCCAGCAGCTTAGGGGGGTATCAGCCCCAGCATTTT.

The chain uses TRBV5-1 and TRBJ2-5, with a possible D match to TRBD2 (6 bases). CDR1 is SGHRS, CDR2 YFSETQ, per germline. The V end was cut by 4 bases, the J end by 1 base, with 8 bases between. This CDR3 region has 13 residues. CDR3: CASSGGTQETQYF. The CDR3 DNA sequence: TGCGCCAGCAGCGGCGGGACCCAAGAGACCCAGTACTTC.

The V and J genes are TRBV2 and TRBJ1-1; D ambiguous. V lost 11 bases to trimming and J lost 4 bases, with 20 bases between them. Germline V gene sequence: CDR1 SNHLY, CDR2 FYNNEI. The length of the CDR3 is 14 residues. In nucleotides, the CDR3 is TGTGCCGGAACAAGCGGTATTGTTGGCACTGAAGCTTTCTTT. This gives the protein CAGTSGIVGTEAFF. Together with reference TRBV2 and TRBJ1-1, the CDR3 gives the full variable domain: EPEVTQTPSHQVTQMGQEVILRCVPISNHLYFYWYRQILGQKVEFLVSFYNNEISEKSEIFDDQFSVERPDGSNFTLKIRSTKLEDSAMYFCAGTSGIVGTEAFFGQGTRLTVV.

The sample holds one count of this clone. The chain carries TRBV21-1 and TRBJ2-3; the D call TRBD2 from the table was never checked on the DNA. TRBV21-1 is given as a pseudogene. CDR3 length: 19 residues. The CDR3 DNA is TGTGCCAGCAGCAAAGGCCCGGGAGAGGGCCTTACTAGCACAGATACGCAGTATTTT. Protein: CASSKGPGEGLTSTDTQYF.

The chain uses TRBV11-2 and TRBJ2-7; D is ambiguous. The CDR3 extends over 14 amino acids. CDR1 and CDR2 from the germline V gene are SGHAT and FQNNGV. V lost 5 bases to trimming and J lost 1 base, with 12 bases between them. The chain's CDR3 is CASSTRGFSYEQYF. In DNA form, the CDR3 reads TGTGCCAGCAGCACGAGAGGATTTTCCTACGAGCAGTACTTC. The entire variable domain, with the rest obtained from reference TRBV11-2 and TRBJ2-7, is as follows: EAGVAQSPRYKIIEKRQSVAFWCNPISGHATLYWYQQILGQGPKLLIQFQNNGVVDDSQLPKDRFSAERLKGVDSTLKIQPAKLEDSAVYLCASSTRGFSYEQYFGPGTRLTVT.

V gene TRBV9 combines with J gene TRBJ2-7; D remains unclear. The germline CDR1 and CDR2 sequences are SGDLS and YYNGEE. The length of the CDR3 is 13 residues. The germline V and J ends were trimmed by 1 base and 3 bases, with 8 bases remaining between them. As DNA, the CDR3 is TGTGCCAGCAGCGTAATTCCCGGCTACGAGCAGTACTTC. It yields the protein CASSVIPGYEQYF.

The CDR3 reads CASSHRVGSSGNTIYF. Written as DNA, the CDR3 is TGTGCCAGCAGCCACAGGGTCGGGAGCTCTGGAAACACCATATATTTT. V usage is TRBV14 and J usage is TRBJ1-3, with TRBD1 as a possible D gene (5 bases). Looked up from germline, CDR1 is SGHDN and CDR2 is FVKESK. V was trimmed by 3 bases and J by 0 bases, leaving 12 bases between them. The CDR3 loop spans 16 amino acids.